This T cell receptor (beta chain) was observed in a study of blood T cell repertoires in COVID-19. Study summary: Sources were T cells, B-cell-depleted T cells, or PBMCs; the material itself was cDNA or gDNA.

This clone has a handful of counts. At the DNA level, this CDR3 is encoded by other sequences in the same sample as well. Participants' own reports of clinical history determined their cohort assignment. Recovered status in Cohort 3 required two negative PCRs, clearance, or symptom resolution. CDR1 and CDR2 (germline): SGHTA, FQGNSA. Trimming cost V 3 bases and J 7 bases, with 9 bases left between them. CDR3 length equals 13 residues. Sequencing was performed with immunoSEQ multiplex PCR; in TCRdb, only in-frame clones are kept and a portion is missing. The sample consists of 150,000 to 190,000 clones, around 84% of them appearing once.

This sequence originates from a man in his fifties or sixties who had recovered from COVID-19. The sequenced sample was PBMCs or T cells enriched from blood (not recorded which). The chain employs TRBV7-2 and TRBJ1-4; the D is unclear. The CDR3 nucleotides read TGTGCCAGCAGCTTCGGCGGGAGTGAAAAACTGTTTTTT. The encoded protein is CASSFGGSEKLFF.